The 30 T cell receptor beta chains presented below share a single source sample, sequenced in a study of blood T cells in healthy people across ages. Sample-barcoded 5' priming and a J-beta primer mix drove a second PCR of about 6 to 11 cycles. Each CDR3 protein is one row after TCRdb ran MiXCR on the 5' RACE reads. The sample lists 350,000 to 450,000 distinct CDR3 sequences; approximately 47% were seen once. What was sequenced was blood. These receptors all stem from a man aged 60 to 69 in good health.

This clonotype was seen more than once but under ten times. The chain links TRBV9 to TRBJ2-7; 7 nucleotides align to TRBD1. The CDR3 contains 14 residues. The germline gives CDR1 SGDLS, CDR2 YYNGEE. The J segment lost 9 bases and the V segment lost 4 bases, leaving 13 bases of the junction unmatched. The CDR3 sequence: CASSPRDRLSGQYF. The CDR3 nucleotides read TGTGCCAGCAGCCCCCGGGACAGACTTTCCGGGCAGTACTTC.

This clonotype was observed a few times. The rearrangement links TRBV4-2 to TRBJ1-2; 7 nucleotides line up with TRBD1. The germline gives CDR1 LGHNA, CDR2 YNFKEQ. V was pared by 0 bases and J by 6 bases, with 16 bases of the junction left unmatched. The CDR3 length is 18 residues. The CDR3 reads CASSQEGNRGAVGDGYTF. CDR3 nucleotide sequence: TGTGCCAGCAGCCAAGAGGGTAACAGGGGTGCCGTAGGTGATGGCTACACCTTC.

The V call is TRBV12-3 or TRBV12-4, the J call TRBJ2-5; D not certain. There are 14 residues in the CDR3. The germline V and J ends were trimmed by 6 bases and 5 bases, with 16 bases remaining between them. The CDR3 protein is CASSRSQLEETQYF. The CDR3 DNA reads as TGTGCCAGCAGCCGAAGCCAGTTGGAGGAGACCCAGTACTTC.

V usage is TRBV20-1 and J usage is TRBJ1-2, with D possibly being TRBD1 (6 bases). The CDR3 length is 11 residues. Per germline, CDR1 DFQATT and CDR2 SNEGSKA (reference sequence). The V end was cut by 4 bases, the J end by 3 bases, with 6 bases between. The CDR3: CSATGDYGYTF. Written as DNA, the CDR3 is TGCAGTGCTACAGGGGACTATGGCTACACCTTC.

The chain uses TRBV5-1 and TRBJ2-5, with 13 nucleotides matching TRBD2. This CDR3 region has 16 residues. V lost 0 bases to trimming and J lost 4 bases; unmatched junction nucleotides: 3. The germline V gene encodes CDR1 SGHRS and CDR2 YFSETQ. The CDR3 spells CASSLAGLAGVETQYF. The DNA for the CDR3 is TGCGCCAGCAGCTTGGCCGGACTAGCGGGAGTAGAGACCCAGTACTTC.

V usage is TRBV20-1 and J usage is TRBJ2-1; TRBD2 matches 7 bases. Germline V CDR1 and CDR2: DFQATT, SNEGSKA (reference sequence). The V segment lost 5 bases and the J segment 7 bases; nucleotides outside the gene matches: 14. The CDR3 covers 15 residues. The CDR3, as DNA: TGCAGTGCTGTCGATCGGGGGGAATCGAGGAATGAGCAGTTCTTC. It yields the protein CSAVDRGESRNEQFF.

Turning to this clonotype: Possible read error: a much larger clone is one base away. This rearrangement joins TRBV12-3 or TRBV12-4 to TRBJ2-1; 13 bases are a match to TRBD2. The CDR3 extends over 15 amino acids. V was clipped by 6 bases and J by 10 bases; unmatched bases: 9. Here the CDR3 reads CASRPGLAGLYEQFF. Here the CDR3 DNA reads TGTGCCAGCAGGCCGGGACTAGCGGGGCTCTACGAGCAGTTCTTC.

This clonotype was detected ten times or more. The chain couples TRBV2 to TRBJ2-3; D ambiguous. Germline CDR1 and CDR2: SNHLY and FYNNEI. The CDR3 is 14 residues long. Trimming cost V 5 bases and J 1 base, with 10 bases left between them. The CDR3 protein is CASSNPQRTDTQYF. The CDR3 DNA reads as TGTGCCAGCAGTAACCCCCAGCGCACAGATACGCAGTATTTT.

This clonotype turned up a few times. Relative to the germline gene, one junction end is altered; a read error may explain this. The CDR3 sequence is CASSQTGLTEQYF. The CDR3 DNA sequence: TGCGCCAGTAGCCAAACGGGACTCACGGAGCAGTACTTC. The chain employs TRBV4-3 and TRBJ2-7, with D perhaps matching TRBD2 (6 bases). This CDR3 is 13 amino acids long. Germline CDR1 LGHNA, CDR2 YSLEER.

The DNA for the CDR3 is TGTGCCAGCGTCCCACTACTAGGGGACAATGAGCAGTTCTTC. Its protein product is CASVPLLGDNEQFF. This chain links TRBV2 with TRBJ2-1, with D possibly being TRBD1 or TRBD2 (5 bases each). Per germline, CDR1 SNHLY and CDR2 FYNNEI. The CDR3 length is 14 residues. The ends were cut back, 8 bases at V and 5 bases at J, with 16 bases in the middle.

This sequence joins TRBV20-1 and TRBJ2-7; D is possibly TRBD1 (6 bases). The J call may be mistaken, given a closer DNA end match to TRBJ2-4. Germline V CDR1 and CDR2: DFQATT, SNEGSKA (reference sequence). The CDR3 is 16 residues long. The CDR3 nucleotides read TGCAGTGCTAGTGGGGCAGGGGCATCCCCTACGGACATTCAGTACTTC. Translated: CSASGAGASPTDIQYF.

This clonotype is a singleton in its sample. This clone may be a read error of a much larger clone one base away. The CDR3 nucleotides are TGCAGCGTTGGCCCTTCCCCCTACGAGCAGTACTTC. Translation: CSVGPSPYEQYF. The rearrangement joins TRBV29-1 to TRBJ2-7; D not resolved. This CDR3 is built from 12 residues. Trimming pared 4 bases from V and 2 bases from J, leaving 9 bases between. The germline V gene encodes CDR1 SQVTM and CDR2 ANQGSEA.

For this clonotype: A read error is possible here, since a much larger clone lies one base away. The chain recombines TRBV6-5 with TRBJ2-7, with TRBD2 as a possible D gene (6 bases). CDR3 length: 16 amino acids. The germline V gene encodes CDR1 MNHEY and CDR2 SVGAGI. CDR3 sequence (DNA): TGTGCCAGCAGCCACGCGGGCAGGAGGGGCTCCAACGAGCAGTACTTC. It codes for CASSHAGRRGSNEQYF.

This chain links TRBV15 with TRBJ1-2; maybe TRBD1 (5 bases). Germline values: CDR1 LNHNV, CDR2 YYDKDF (reference sequence). The CDR3 covers 17 residues. Trimming took off 0 bases at V and 1 base at J, with 15 bases between the two ends. The CDR3 sequence is CATSRDGMVGGNYGYTF. For the CDR3, the DNA is TGTGCCACCAGCAGAGATGGGATGGTGGGGGGTAACTATGGCTACACCTTC.

The chain has TRBV12-3 or TRBV12-4 and TRBJ2-3, with 10 bases identical to TRBD2. The junction had 5 bases not matched to a gene; V was cut back by 5 bases and J by 3 bases. The CDR3 covers 15 residues. The chain's CDR3 is CASSPPSGRTDTQYF. DNA of the CDR3: TGTGCCAGCAGTCCTCCTAGCGGGAGAACAGATACGCAGTATTTT.

The J gene is TRBJ2-5, the V gene TRBV29-1; D unclear. Matching the DNA end better, TRBJ2-7 makes the J call doubtful. The CDR3 has 13 amino acids. Germline V gene data show CDR1 as SQVTM and CDR2 as ANQGSEA. The CDR3 loop reads CSAWAAGLSEQYF. DNA for the CDR3: TGCAGCGCATGGGCGGCAGGATTAAGCGAGCAGTACTTC.

This clonotype has more than one count but fewer than ten. The chain recombines TRBV20-1 with TRBJ1-4; 9 positions agree with TRBD1. From germline, CDR1 is DFQATT and CDR2 SNEGSKA (reference sequence). The CDR3 extends over 14 amino acids. The V gene end was trimmed by 5 bases and the J gene end by 7 bases; junction bases not matched to a gene: 8. CDR3 in DNA: TGCAGTGCTTTTAAACAGGGGGCGATTGAAAAACTGTTTTTT. As protein: CSAFKQGAIEKLFF.

At least ten counts were recorded for this clonotype. The chain joins TRBV27 to TRBJ2-5; the D call may be TRBD1 or TRBD2 (6 bases each). Germline values: CDR1 MNHEY, CDR2 SMNVEV (reference sequence). Trimming shortened V by 5 bases and J by 4 bases, and 14 bases separated the two germline ends. The CDR3 spans 14 residues. CDR3 sequence: CASSRGGQGETQYF. CDR3 in DNA: TGTGCCAGCAGTCGAGGGGGGCAAGGAGAGACCCAGTACTTC.

As DNA, the CDR3 is TGTGCCAGCAGAGCCGCTACGGGACAGCAAGAGACCCAGTACTTC. It codes for CASRAATGQQETQYF. This chain connects TRBV2 to TRBJ2-5, with TRBD1 matching 7 bases. The CDR3 length is 15 residues. V lost 6 bases, J lost 2 bases, and 9 bases stayed unmatched. The germline V gene has CDR1 SNHLY and CDR2 FYNNEI.

The rearrangement links TRBV20-1 to TRBJ1-2; 7 bases agree with TRBD1. CDR1 is DFQATT and CDR2 is SNEGSKA in the germline V gene (reference sequence). V dropped 6 bases and J dropped 8; count of bases not matched to a gene: 6. The CDR3 length is 11 residues. CDR3 sequence (DNA): TGCAGTGCACAAACAGGGGTGGGCTACACCTTC. Its translation: CSAQTGVGYTF.

This clonotype was detected only a few times. This sequence joins TRBV30 and TRBJ2-3, with 8 bases matching TRBD2. This CDR3 spans 14 amino acids. CDR1 and CDR2 (germline): GTSNPN, SVGIG (reference sequence). V was pared by 0 bases and J by 4 bases, with 3 bases of the junction left unmatched. CDR3 nucleotides: TGTGCCTGGAGTGTAGACGGGGGGGCAGATACGCAGTATTTT. Protein product: CAWSVDGGADTQYF. The full variable domain, in which reference TRBV30 and TRBJ2-3 provide the parts outside the CDR3, is SQTIHQWPATLVQPVGSPLSLECTVEGTSNPNLYWYRQAAGRGLQLLFYSVGIGQISSEVPQNLSASRPQDRQFILSSKKLLLSDSGFYLCAWSVDGGADTQYFGPGTRLTVL.

The gene calls are TRBV20-1 and TRBJ2-1; 7 nucleotides match TRBD2. Trimming at V came to 5 bases and at J to 0 bases, leaving 7 bases not matched to a gene. The CDR3 spans 15 residues. Germline CDR1 is DFQATT and CDR2 is SNEGSKA (reference sequence). The CDR3 here is CSARAGRSSYNEQFF. DNA of the CDR3: TGCAGTGCTCGAGCGGGGAGGAGCTCCTACAATGAGCAGTTCTTC.

This clonotype was observed many times. For the CDR3, the DNA is TGCGCCAGCAGCCAAGATCTGGCGCTTCCCTCCTACGAGCAGTACTTC. Translation: CASSQDLALPSYEQYF. The chain carries TRBV4-3 and TRBJ2-7; unclear D gene. Between the trimmed V and J ends, which lost 0 bases and 0 bases, there was a span of 12 bases. In germline, CDR1 is LGHNA, CDR2 YSLEER. This CDR3 is built from 16 residues.

The sample holds a few counts of this clonotype. The J gene is TRBJ1-6, the V gene TRBV12-3 or TRBV12-4; D gene unclear. With 2 bases removed from V and 5 bases from J, the gap between germline ends came to 7 bases. The length of the CDR3 is 14 residues. Here the CDR3 DNA reads TGTGCCAGCAGTTTAAGCGGGCATAATTCACCCCTCCACTTT. Protein product: CASSLSGHNSPLHF.

This chain uses TRBV29-1 with TRBJ1-2; no clear D gene. CDR3 length equals 13 residues. From germline, CDR1 is SQVTM and CDR2 ANQGSEA. The ends were cut back, 7 bases at V and 6 bases at J, with 18 bases in the middle. CDR3 region: CSAKRDQNHGYTF. The CDR3 DNA reads TGCAGCGCCAAAAGGGATCAGAACCATGGCTACACCTTC. The whole variable domain, filled in from reference TRBV29-1 and TRBJ1-2, reads SAVISQKPSRDICQRGTSLTIQCQVDSQVTMMFWYRQQPGQSLTLIATANQGSEATYESGFVIDKFPISRPNLTFSTLTVSNMSPEDSSIYLCSAKRDQNHGYTFGSGTRLTVV.

This sequence joins TRBV28 and TRBJ2-1, with D perhaps TRBD2 (6 bases). The germline V and J ends were trimmed by 7 bases and 15 bases, with 13 bases remaining between them. Germline V gives CDR1 MDHEN, CDR2 SYDVKM. The CDR3 runs 10 residues. The CDR3, as DNA: TGTGCCAGCATGGGGCAGGGACTGTTCTTC. Protein product: CASMGQGLFF.

CDR3 sequence: CASSFPGQGVYNEQFF. The CDR3 DNA reads TGTGCCAGCAGCTTCCCCGGACAGGGGGTCTACAATGAGCAGTTCTTC. This chain links TRBV7-8 with TRBJ2-1; 10 bases agree with TRBD1. CDR3 length equals 16 residues. V shed 3 bases, J shed 3 bases, and the junction held 5 bases outside the gene matches. Germline CDR1 is SGHVS and CDR2 is FQNEAQ.

This clonotype showed up just a few times. The V call is TRBV25-1, the J call TRBJ1-4; possible D gene TRBD1, 5 bases. The CDR3 length is 13 residues. The ends were cut back, 8 bases at V and 8 bases at J, with 15 bases in the middle. Per the germline V gene, CDR1 is MGHDK and CDR2 is SYGVNS. CDR3 nucleotides: TGTGCCAGCGGCGACAGCGTCATCGAAAAACTGTTTTTT. Its protein is CASGDSVIEKLFF.

The chain recombines TRBV9 with TRBJ2-7, with D unclear. This CDR3 region has 13 residues. From germline, CDR1 is SGDLS and CDR2 YYNGEE. Trimming took off 0 bases at V and 6 bases at J, with 10 bases between the two ends. The CDR3 spells CASSVGLQGEQYF. The CDR3 DNA reads TGTGCCAGCAGCGTAGGGTTACAAGGCGAGCAGTACTTC.

The J gene is TRBJ2-5, the V gene TRBV7-2; 9 bases are a match to TRBD2. The CDR3 covers 15 residues. CDR1 and CDR2 from the germline V gene are SGHTA and FQGNSA. J gave up 4 bases and V 1 base, and 4 bases lay outside the gene matches. In DNA, the CDR3 is TGTGCCAGCAGCTTAGAGGCGGGGGGGTCAGAGACCCAGTACTTC. It translates to CASSLEAGGSETQYF.